The T cell receptor beta chain under discussion was sequenced for a study of T cells in Graves' hyperthyroidism and ophthalmopathy. The CDR3 has 12 residues. CDR1 is SNHLY and CDR2 is FYNNEI in the germline V gene. Study findings and constraints: Blood held most thyroid clonotypes expanded above 0.001 frequency.

Patients were excluded for uncontrolled infection, other autoimmune disease, pregnancy or lactation. Used for diagnoses were clinical symptoms, serum thyroxine and TRAb, thyroid ultrasound and orbital computed tomography. RNA transcripts provided the source from which TCR beta CDR3 regions were amplified. The TCR CDR3 first-round RT-PCR relied on the HTBI primer set. TCRdb fed the multiplex PCR reads into MiXCR, producing one record per CDR3 protein. The profile shows 390,000 or so distinct CDR3 sequences, over 12% of them singletons. This clonotype was counted only a few times. Its specificity is unknown. One junction end disagrees with the germline gene, perhaps due to a read error.

The V and J genes are TRBV2 and TRBJ1-4, with 7 bases aligning to TRBD1. The source material was blood. The clonotype comes from a young man with Graves' ophthalmopathy. The CDR3 loop is CANSEIGDRLFF. In DNA form, the CDR3 reads TGTGCCAACAGTGAAATTGGGGACAGACTGTTTTTT.